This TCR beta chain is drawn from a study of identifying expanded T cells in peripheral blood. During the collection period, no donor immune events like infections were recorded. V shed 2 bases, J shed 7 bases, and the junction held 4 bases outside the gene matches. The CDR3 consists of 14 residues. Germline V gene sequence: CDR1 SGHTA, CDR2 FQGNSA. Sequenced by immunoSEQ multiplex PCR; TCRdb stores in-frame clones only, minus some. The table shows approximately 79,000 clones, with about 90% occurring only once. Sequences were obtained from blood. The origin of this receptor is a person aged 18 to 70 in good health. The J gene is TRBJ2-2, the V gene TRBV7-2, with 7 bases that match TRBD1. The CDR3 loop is CASSLSDRVGELFF. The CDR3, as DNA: TGTGCCAGCAGCTTAAGTGACAGGGTCGGGGAGCTGTTTTTT.